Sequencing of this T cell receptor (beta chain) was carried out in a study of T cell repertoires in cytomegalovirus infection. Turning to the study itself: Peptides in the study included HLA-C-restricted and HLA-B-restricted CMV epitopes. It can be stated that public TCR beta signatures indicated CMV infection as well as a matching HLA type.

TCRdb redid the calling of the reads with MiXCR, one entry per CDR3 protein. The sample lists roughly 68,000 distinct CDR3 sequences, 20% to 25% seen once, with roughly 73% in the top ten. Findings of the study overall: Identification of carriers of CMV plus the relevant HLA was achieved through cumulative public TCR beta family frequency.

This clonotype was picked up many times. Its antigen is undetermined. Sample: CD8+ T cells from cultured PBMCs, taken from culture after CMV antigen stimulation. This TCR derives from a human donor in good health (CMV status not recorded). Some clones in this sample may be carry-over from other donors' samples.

The CDR3 DNA is TGTGCCAGCACCTGGGAGGGGTTCGGCTCACCCCTCCACTTT. Translating gives CASTWEGFGSPLHF. The chain recombines TRBV6-5 with TRBJ1-6; D may be TRBD1 (5 bases). Germline CDR1 reads MNHEY; CDR2 reads SVGAGI. V was clipped by 7 bases and J by 10 bases, with 17 bases between them. The CDR3 extends over 14 amino acids.